The 29 T cell receptor beta chains below were found in one sample sequenced in a study of blood T cell repertoires in COVID-19. Using immunoSEQ multiplex PCR, the repertoire was profiled, and TCRdb retains in-frame clones only, with some absent. This table holds 150,000 to 200,000 clones, about nine tenths found once. Source material: peripheral blood. The receptors derive from a woman aged 55-70 years with COVID-19, enrolled during active disease.

The V call is TRBV29-1, the J call TRBJ1-5, with 11 bases identical to TRBD1. The CDR3 spans 14 residues. V shed 6 bases, J shed 7 bases, and the junction held 8 bases outside the gene matches. Germline V gene sequence: CDR1 SQVTM, CDR2 ANQGSEA. The CDR3 bases are TGCAGCGTCCGGGACAGGGGGATAAGGCAGCCCCAGCATTTT. It yields the protein CSVRDRGIRQPQHF.

Only one count was recorded for this clone. The chain couples TRBV4-3 to TRBJ2-7; TRBD2 might be the D (6 bases). V lost 4 bases to trimming and J lost 6 bases, with 19 bases between them. The length of the CDR3 is 15 residues. CDR1 LGHNA and CDR2 YSLEER come from the germline V gene. The CDR3 reads CASSPPGVGGSEQYF. Written as DNA, the CDR3 is TGCGCCAGCAGCCCTCCTGGCGTGGGGGGATCCGAGCAGTACTTC.

The J gene is TRBJ2-1, the V gene TRBV6-4, with 12 bases fitting TRBD2. Germline trimming cut 0 bases from V and 9 bases from J; bases unmatched to any gene: 3. The CDR3 contains 15 residues. Per germline, CDR1 MRHNA and CDR2 SNTAGT. This chain's CDR3 is CASSDSPSGGGEQFF. Written as DNA, the CDR3 is TGTGCCAGCAGTGACTCGCCTAGCGGGGGGGGTGAGCAGTTCTTC.

This clone was seen a single time. The chain has TRBV9 and TRBJ2-7; 7 nucleotides match TRBD2. Germline V CDR1 and CDR2: SGDLS, YYNGEE. This CDR3 comprises 15 residues. After removal of 0 bases from V and 2 bases from J, the junction contained 5 bases not matched to a gene. The CDR3 is CASSVGAGEAYEQYF. The CDR3 nucleotides read TGTGCCAGCAGCGTAGGGGCGGGAGAGGCCTACGAGCAGTACTTC.

The chain has TRBV27 and TRBJ1-6; no definite D call. Trimming left V 3 bases short and J 7 bases short, with 16 bases between. Germline lookup yields CDR1 MNHEY and CDR2 SMNVEV (reference sequence). The CDR3 contains 16 residues. The DNA for the CDR3 is TGTGCCAGCAGTTTGGCTGTGCAGGTTCAAAATTCACCCCTCCACTTT. This translates into CASSLAVQVQNSPLHF.

The chain joins TRBV5-1 to TRBJ2-7, with 8 nucleotides matching TRBD1. Germline lookup yields CDR1 SGHRS and CDR2 YFSETQ. Unmatched junction bases numbered 10, after V lost 4 bases and J lost 7 bases. There are 14 residues in the CDR3. The DNA for the CDR3 is TGCGCCAGCAGCCCGAGGACAGGGCAGGGGGAGCAGTACTTC. The encoded protein is CASSPRTGQGEQYF.

The J gene is TRBJ2-7, the V gene TRBV6-5; TRBD1 matches at 9 bases. The V and J ends lost 6 bases and 0 bases, in that order; junction bases with no gene match: 6. CDR3 length: 15 amino acids. Germline CDR1 reads MNHEY; CDR2 reads SVGAGI. As DNA, the CDR3 is TGTGCCAGCAGCAAACCGACAGGGGGCTCCTACGAGCAGTACTTC. Translation: CASSKPTGGSYEQYF.

The chain employs TRBV29-1 and TRBJ1-1, with 7 bases fitting TRBD1. Unmatched junction bases numbered 6, after V lost 2 bases and J lost 3 bases. Germline lookup yields CDR1 SQVTM and CDR2 ANQGSEA. The length of the CDR3 is 14 residues. CDR3 in DNA: TGCAGCGTTGAATTGGGCAGGGGGGACACTGAAGCTTTCTTT. It is translated as CSVELGRGDTEAFF.

CDR3 in DNA: TGTGCCAGCAGCTTTCGCGGGAGGGCACAGGGGACCGGGGAGCTGTTTTTT. This encodes CASSFRGRAQGTGELFF. The chain joins TRBV11-2 to TRBJ2-2; 9 nucleotides agree with TRBD2. The CDR3 length is 17 residues. V gave up 3 bases and J gave up 5 bases; unmatched junction bases: 10. Germline loops: CDR1 SGHAT, CDR2 FQNNGV.

The gene calls are TRBV9 and TRBJ2-1; D is uncertain. This CDR3 comprises 16 residues. Germline assignment: CDR1 SGDLS and CDR2 YYNGEE. Trimming shortened V by 3 bases and J by 10 bases, and 23 bases separated the two germline ends. CDR3 coding DNA: TGTGCCAGCAGCGCCCAGGTCCAGGTTGATATAGGCGAGCAGTTCTTC. Translating it yields CASSAQVQVDIGEQFF.

This clone occurred once. The V gene is TRBV19, the J gene TRBJ2-7; 7 bases map to TRBD2. The V gene end was trimmed by 3 bases and the J gene end by 3 bases; junction bases not matched to a gene: 8. The CDR3 has 15 residues. The germline V gene encodes CDR1 LNHDA and CDR2 SQIVND (reference sequence). CDR3 residues: CASSMASGLLYEQYF. CDR3 in DNA: TGTGCCAGTAGTATGGCTAGCGGCTTACTCTACGAGCAGTACTTC.

The chain joins TRBV7-9 to TRBJ2-2; 11 bases are a match to TRBD2. The CDR3 sequence is 16 residues long. The V segment lost 5 bases and the J segment 7 bases; nucleotides outside the gene matches: 9. Germline assignment: CDR1 SEHNR and CDR2 FQNEAQ (reference sequence). The CDR3 reads CASSTQGLAGHGELFF. For the CDR3, the DNA is TGTGCCAGCAGCACCCAAGGACTAGCGGGTCACGGGGAGCTGTTTTTT. Combining the CDR3 with reference TRBV7-9 and TRBJ2-2 gives the whole variable domain DTGVSQNPRHKITKRGQNVTFRCDPISEHNRLYWYRQTLGQGPEFLTYFQNEAQLEKSRLLSDRFSAERPKGSFSTLEIQRTEQGDSAMYLCASSTQGLAGHGELFFGEGSRLTVL.

V gene TRBV28 combines with J gene TRBJ2-1; 13 bases agree with TRBD2. Germline CDR1 MDHEN, CDR2 SYDVKM. The junction had 5 bases not matched to a gene; V was cut back by 6 bases and J by 6 bases. The CDR3 runs 15 residues. The CDR3 sequence: CASSLGTSGINEQFF. Written as DNA, the CDR3 is TGTGCCAGCAGCCTAGGGACTAGCGGGATCAATGAGCAGTTCTTC.

This clone was seen a few times. This rearrangement joins TRBV15 to TRBJ1-3; D may be TRBD1 (5 bases). The V end lost 5 bases, the J end lost 0 bases, and 11 bases lay between the germline ends. The CDR3 is 15 residues long. Germline CDR1 is LNHNV and CDR2 is YYDKDF (reference sequence). The CDR3 spells CATSRDFSSGNTIYF. In DNA, the CDR3 is TGTGCCACCAGCCGGGACTTCTCCTCTGGAAACACCATATATTTT.

This chain uses TRBV10-3 with TRBJ2-5; 7 nucleotides line up with TRBD1. The germline V gene has CDR1 ENHRY and CDR2 SYGVKD. Trimming at V came to 4 bases and at J to 2 bases, leaving 1 base not matched to a gene. The CDR3 sequence is 13 residues long. This CDR3 reads CAISGQGQETQYF. CDR3 coding DNA: TGTGCCATCAGTGGACAGGGACAAGAGACCCAGTACTTC.

The chain combines TRBV7-2 with TRBJ2-7, with D possibly matching TRBD1 (6 bases). The V end lost 5 bases, the J end lost 4 bases, and 18 bases lay between the germline ends. CDR3 length equals 15 residues. Germline V gives CDR1 SGHTA, CDR2 FQGNSA. The DNA for the CDR3 is TGTGCCAGCAGCGCGATTGGGGGCCCCCAATACGAGCAGTACTTC. Translating gives CASSAIGGPQYEQYF.

This rearrangement joins TRBV4-1 to TRBJ2-2; tentative D call: TRBD1 (5 bases). Trimming removed 4 bases from V and 0 bases from J, with 15 bases in between. CDR3 length: 17 amino acids. Looked up from germline, CDR1 is MGHRA and CDR2 is YSYEKL. The CDR3 protein is CASSPGQDLANTGELFF. The CDR3 bases are TGCGCCAGCAGCCCTGGACAAGACCTCGCGAACACCGGGGAGCTGTTTTTT.

The chain links TRBV12-3 or TRBV12-4 to TRBJ2-1, with a tentative D call TRBD2 (6 bases). V lost 3 bases and J 7 bases, leaving 10 bases between the germline ends. CDR3 length: 13 residues. As DNA, the CDR3 is TGTGCCAGCAGTTTCTGGGACTTAAATGAGCAGTTCTTC. Its translation: CASSFWDLNEQFF.

The chain recombines TRBV9 with TRBJ1-1; 10 positions match TRBD1. This CDR3 has 15 amino acids. V shed 4 bases, J shed 3 bases, and the junction held 6 bases outside the gene matches. Germline CDR1 is SGDLS and CDR2 is YYNGEE. CDR3 sequence reads: CASSLGTGAHTEAFF. The CDR3 DNA reads as TGTGCCAGCAGCTTAGGGACAGGGGCGCACACTGAAGCTTTCTTT.

The chain employs TRBV5-4 and TRBJ2-1; 7 nucleotides match TRBD2. Per germline, CDR1 SGHNT and CDR2 YYREEE (reference sequence). Losses at the gene ends were 7 bases for V and 3 bases for J; bases not matched to a gene: 10. The CDR3 has 15 amino acids. Written as DNA, the CDR3 is TGTGCCAGCGGTGGGGGAGGGCCGGTCTACAATGAGCAGTTCTTC. Translating it yields CASGGGGPVYNEQFF.

The rearrangement uses TRBV4-3 and TRBJ1-4; no firm D call. V gave up 0 bases and J gave up 0 bases, with 2 bases separating them. The CDR3 is made up of 14 amino acids. Germline lookup yields CDR1 LGHNA and CDR2 YSLEER. The CDR3: CASSQDATNEKLFF. CDR3 DNA: TGCGCCAGCAGCCAAGACGCAACTAATGAAAAACTGTTTTTT.

This chain connects TRBV12-3 or TRBV12-4 to TRBJ2-3; D remains ambiguous. This CDR3 spans 13 amino acids. V lost 5 bases and J 1 base, leaving 7 bases between the germline ends. The CDR3 bases are TGTGCCAGCAGTCCCCGGGGCACAGATACGCAGTATTTT. It is translated as CASSPRGTDTQYF.

This clone appeared once. V gene TRBV15 combines with J gene TRBJ1-2; a weak D match, TRBD1 (6 bases). Trimming took 2 bases from V and 4 from J, leaving 8 bases between them. CDR1 LNHNV and CDR2 YYDKDF come from the germline V gene (reference sequence). CDR3 size: 13 residues. The CDR3 region has the DNA TGTGCCACCAGCAGACCGACAGGCTATGGCTACACCTTC. This translates into CATSRPTGYGYTF.

The V call is TRBV5-6, the J call TRBJ1-1, with 7 bases matching TRBD1. V shed 4 bases and J 7 bases; nucleotides not matched to a gene: 7. This CDR3 region has 13 residues. In germline, CDR1 is SGHDT, CDR2 YYEEEE. CDR3 protein: CASSPIRTGEAFF. Here the CDR3 DNA reads TGTGCCAGCAGCCCCATCAGGACAGGTGAAGCTTTCTTT. Full variable domain (missing parts from reference TRBV5-6 and TRBJ1-1): DAGVTQSPTHLIKTRGQQVTLRCSPKSGHDTVSWYQQALGQGPQFIFQYYEEEERQRGNFPDRFSGHQFPNYSSELNVNALLLGDSALYLCASSPIRTGEAFFGQGTRLTVV.

The chain employs TRBV21-1 and TRBJ2-3; TRBD1 is the table's D call and was not checked against the DNA. TRBV21-1 constitutes a pseudogene. The CDR3 extends over 15 amino acids. The CDR3 protein is CASNARVVGTDTQYF. The CDR3 bases are TGTGCCAGCAACGCCAGGGTGGTGGGCACAGATACGCAGTATTTT.

The gene calls are TRBV11-2 and TRBJ1-3, with 8 bases fitting TRBD1. The CDR3 has 15 amino acids. Germline CDR1 reads SGHAT; CDR2 reads FQNNGV. V shed 2 bases and J 1 base; nucleotides not matched to a gene: 1. This CDR3 is CASSLRTGSGNTIYF. The CDR3 bases are TGTGCCAGCAGCTTACGGACAGGGTCTGGAAACACCATATATTTT.

The V gene is TRBV5-6, the J gene TRBJ2-7; D is uncertain. This CDR3 spans 14 amino acids. Germline lookup yields CDR1 SGHDT and CDR2 YYEEEE. With 3 bases removed from V and 6 bases from J, the gap between germline ends came to 16 bases. The CDR3 sequence is CASSYQRDLGEQYF. The DNA of the CDR3 is TGTGCCAGCAGCTACCAGCGCGACCTGGGCGAGCAGTACTTC. Complete variable domain (other parts from reference TRBV5-6 and TRBJ2-7): DAGVTQSPTHLIKTRGQQVTLRCSPKSGHDTVSWYQQALGQGPQFIFQYYEEEERQRGNFPDRFSGHQFPNYSSELNVNALLLGDSALYLCASSYQRDLGEQYFGPGTRLTVT.

This clone was recorded only once. The V gene is TRBV7-9, the J gene TRBJ2-5; TRBD2 matches at 11 bases. CDR1 is SEHNR, CDR2 FQNEAQ, per germline (reference sequence). V lost 5 bases to trimming and J lost 4 bases; unmatched junction nucleotides: 9. The CDR3 runs 16 residues. The CDR3 region is CASSRQLAGVLETQYF. CDR3 in DNA: TGTGCCAGCAGCCGCCAACTAGCGGGAGTTCTAGAGACCCAGTACTTC. The full variable domain, rest sourced from reference TRBV7-9 and TRBJ2-5, is DTGVSQNPRHKITKRGQNVTFRCDPISEHNRLYWYRQTLGQGPEFLTYFQNEAQLEKSRLLSDRFSAERPKGSFSTLEIQRTEQGDSAMYLCASSRQLAGVLETQYFGPGTRLLVL.

In this sample, this clone turned up a few times. The rearrangement joins TRBV18 to TRBJ2-7; TRBD2 aligns across 8 bases. Germline assignment: CDR1 KGHSH and CDR2 LQKENI. The length of the CDR3 is 16 residues. The V and J ends lost 1 base and 0 bases, in that order; junction bases with no gene match: 5. The CDR3 region is CASSPLIAGTSYEQYF. CDR3 coding DNA: TGTGCCAGCTCACCACTTATAGCGGGGACCTCCTACGAGCAGTACTTC.